This is a list of T cell receptor beta chains from one sample in a study of post-analysis software for immune sequencing data. TCRdb reanalysed the PCR reads using MiXCR and keeps one entry per CDR3 protein. Of roughly 410,000 distinct CDR3 sequences detected, 30% to 45% appear once; the ten largest clones hold roughly 13%. The sample was blood. These receptors all stem from a girl aged 10-17 years with multiple sclerosis. Each CDR3 is given with its conserved first and last residue. The order of the fields is V gene, clone size, D gene, J gene, CDR3 protein, CDR3 DNA. The D gene is left open where the match is weak. Expanded clones are given a class, and other clones once, few, many or no size at all.

v_call: TRBV3-1; clone_size: NA; d_call: NA; j_call: TRBJ2-3; cdr3_aa: CASSQDRGAFTDTQYF; cdr3_nt: TGTGCCAGCAGCCAAGATAGAGGGGCTTTCACAGATACGCAGTATTTT
v_call: TRBV28; clone_size: NA; d_call: NA; j_call: TRBJ1-1; cdr3_aa: CASIQIGQGMANTEAFF; cdr3_nt: TGTGCCAGCATCCAAATAGGGCAGGGAATGGCAAACACTGAAGCTTTCTTT
v_call: TRBV4-1; clone_size: NA; d_call: TRBD1; j_call: TRBJ1-1; cdr3_aa: CASSQARGRKETEAFF; cdr3_nt: TGCGCCAGCAGCCAAGCTAGGGGGCGAAAGGAGACTGAAGCTTTCTTT
v_call: TRBV7-2; clone_size: NA; d_call: TRBD1; j_call: TRBJ1-2; cdr3_aa: CASSPGGQLFSYTF; cdr3_nt: TGTGCCAGCAGCCCTGGGGGACAGTTATTTAGCTACACCTTC
v_call: TRBV12-3/TRBV12-4; clone_size: NA; d_call: NA; j_call: TRBJ1-6; cdr3_aa: CASSRAQGVTYNSPLHF; cdr3_nt: TGTGCCAGCAGCCGTGCTCAGGGAGTAACCTATAATTCACCCCTCCACTTT
v_call: TRBV12-3/TRBV12-4; clone_size: NA; d_call: NA; j_call: TRBJ2-5; cdr3_aa: CASTQGGWQETQYF; cdr3_nt: TGTGCCAGCACCCAAGGGGGTTGGCAAGAGACCCAGTACTTC
v_call: TRBV7-9; clone_size: NA; d_call: TRBD2; j_call: TRBJ2-1; cdr3_aa: CASSFTGGPDEQFF; cdr3_nt: TGTGCCAGCAGCTTTACGGGGGGGCCGGATGAGCAGTTCTTC
v_call: TRBV20-1; clone_size: few; d_call: NA; j_call: TRBJ1-2; cdr3_aa: CSAILNEGSYGYTF; cdr3_nt: TGCAGTGCTATACTAAACGAGGGAAGCTATGGCTACACCTTC
v_call: TRBV5-1; clone_size: NA; d_call: TRBD2; j_call: TRBJ2-1; cdr3_aa: CASSGGLAVTNEQFF; cdr3_nt: TGCGCCAGCAGCGGGGGACTAGCGGTGACTAATGAGCAGTTCTTC
v_call: TRBV6-6; clone_size: NA; d_call: TRBD2; j_call: TRBJ2-5; cdr3_aa: CASSSGLASKETQYF; cdr3_nt: TGTGCCAGCAGTTCCGGACTAGCGAGTAAAGAGACCCAGTACTTC
v_call: TRBV20-1; clone_size: NA; d_call: TRBD1; j_call: TRBJ2-7; cdr3_aa: CSANRDRVPYEQYF; cdr3_nt: TGCAGTGCTAACCGGGACAGGGTGCCCTACGAGCAGTACTTC
v_call: TRBV11-2; clone_size: NA; d_call: NA; j_call: TRBJ2-6; cdr3_aa: CATLRFGANVLTF; cdr3_nt: TGTGCCACTTTACGCTTTGGGGCCAACGTCCTGACTTTC
v_call: TRBV4-1; clone_size: few; d_call: NA; j_call: TRBJ1-6; cdr3_aa: CASSQGVEDSPLHF; cdr3_nt: TGCGCCAGCAGCCAAGGAGTGGAAGATTCACCCCTCCACTTT
v_call: TRBV6-5; clone_size: few; d_call: TRBD2; j_call: TRBJ2-3; cdr3_aa: CASSYSLAGYTSTDTQYF; cdr3_nt: TGTGCCAGCAGTTACTCGCTAGCGGGGTACACTAGCACAGATACGCAGTATTTT
v_call: TRBV14; clone_size: NA; d_call: NA; j_call: TRBJ2-7; cdr3_aa: CASSIQDVAYEQYF; cdr3_nt: TGTGCCAGTTCGATTCAGGACGTGGCCTACGAGCAGTACTTC
v_call: TRBV7-8; clone_size: NA; d_call: NA; j_call: TRBJ2-2; cdr3_aa: CASSFSRLAGELFF; cdr3_nt: TGTGCCAGCAGCTTTAGCCGTCTGGCCGGGGAGCTGTTTTTT
v_call: TRBV28; clone_size: NA; d_call: TRBD1; j_call: TRBJ1-1; cdr3_aa: CASSAPTGGYSEAFF; cdr3_nt: TGTGCCAGCAGTGCCCCCACAGGGGGTTATTCTGAAGCTTTCTTT
v_call: TRBV4-1; clone_size: NA; d_call: NA; j_call: TRBJ2-5; cdr3_aa: CASSRYWPKAVEQYF; cdr3_nt: TGCGCCAGCAGCCGCTACTGGCCCAAGGCGGTTGAGCAGTACTTC
v_call: TRBV12-3/TRBV12-4; clone_size: NA; d_call: TRBD1; j_call: TRBJ1-1; cdr3_aa: CASSPNPGQMNTEAFF; cdr3_nt: TGTGCCAGCAGTCCTAATCCGGGACAGATGAACACTGAAGCTTTCTTT
v_call: TRBV10-3; clone_size: NA; d_call: NA; j_call: TRBJ2-7; cdr3_aa: CAISESTRGDEQYF; cdr3_nt: TGTGCCATCAGTGAGTCGACTCGAGGGGACGAGCAGTACTTC
v_call: TRBV29-1; clone_size: NA; d_call: NA; j_call: TRBJ1-1; cdr3_aa: CSVEVVGSTEAFF; cdr3_nt: TGCAGCGTTGAAGTGGTGGGTTCCACTGAAGCTTTCTTT
v_call: TRBV15; clone_size: NA; d_call: TRBD2; j_call: TRBJ2-7; cdr3_aa: CATSTGSGGYEQYF; cdr3_nt: TGTGCCACCAGCACCGGATCGGGGGGCTACGAGCAGTACTTC
v_call: TRBV7-7; clone_size: few; d_call: TRBD2; j_call: TRBJ2-1; cdr3_aa: CASSSGLTNNEQFF; cdr3_nt: TGTGCTAGCAGCTCGGGACTAACCAACAATGAGCAGTTCTTC
v_call: TRBV27; clone_size: NA; d_call: NA; j_call: TRBJ2-1; cdr3_aa: CASREGGYSYNEQFF; cdr3_nt: TGTGCCAGCAGAGAAGGAGGTTATTCCTACAATGAGCAGTTCTTC
v_call: TRBV7-9; clone_size: NA; d_call: TRBD1; j_call: TRBJ2-7; cdr3_aa: CASSLTYGTAQDEQYF; cdr3_nt: TGTGCCAGCAGCCTTACTTACGGGACAGCCCAAGACGAGCAGTACTTC
v_call: TRBV4-3; clone_size: NA; d_call: NA; j_call: TRBJ1-4; cdr3_aa: CASSQEGGLAELFF; cdr3_nt: TGCGCCAGCAGCCAAGAAGGAGGGCTCGCAGAACTGTTTTTT
v_call: TRBV12-3/TRBV12-4; clone_size: few; d_call: TRBD1; j_call: TRBJ1-5; cdr3_aa: CASSDRTGGNQPQHF; cdr3_nt: TGTGCCAGCAGTGACCGGACAGGGGGCAATCAGCCCCAGCATTTT
v_call: TRBV7-9; clone_size: NA; d_call: NA; j_call: TRBJ1-4; cdr3_aa: CASSLALREKLFF; cdr3_nt: TGTGCCAGCAGCTTAGCTCTCAGGGAAAAACTGTTTTTT
v_call: TRBV7-9; clone_size: NA; d_call: NA; j_call: TRBJ1-2; cdr3_aa: CASSLEGRGRNRSYTF; cdr3_nt: TGTGCCAGCAGCTTAGAGGGCCGGGGGAGGAATAGGAGCTACACCTTC
v_call: TRBV5-1; clone_size: NA; d_call: NA; j_call: TRBJ2-3; cdr3_aa: CASSLYSSASTDTQYF; cdr3_nt: TGCGCCAGCAGCTTGTATTCTAGCGCTAGCACAGATACGCAGTATTTT
v_call: TRBV30; clone_size: NA; d_call: NA; j_call: TRBJ2-7; cdr3_aa: CAWSVSPPYEQYF; cdr3_nt: TGTGCCTGGAGTGTAAGTCCTCCCTACGAGCAGTACTTC
v_call: TRBV6-5; clone_size: few; d_call: TRBD1; j_call: TRBJ2-7; cdr3_aa: CASSQGANEQYF; cdr3_nt: TGTGCCAGCAGCCAGGGGGCCAACGAGCAGTACTTC
v_call: TRBV6-5; clone_size: NA; d_call: NA; j_call: TRBJ2-7; cdr3_aa: CASSSSRGSSCEQYF; cdr3_nt: TGTGCCAGCAGTTCCTCTCGGGGCAGCTCCTGCGAGCAGTACTTC
v_call: TRBV7-9; clone_size: NA; d_call: TRBD1; j_call: TRBJ1-1; cdr3_aa: CASSSYGQGRTEAFF; cdr3_nt: TGTGCCAGCAGCTCTTACGGACAGGGGCGCACTGAAGCTTTCTTT
v_call: TRBV5-1; clone_size: few; d_call: TRBD1; j_call: TRBJ1-2; cdr3_aa: CASSHGQGDNYGYTF; cdr3_nt: TGCGCCAGCAGCCATGGACAGGGGGATAACTATGGCTACACCTTC
v_call: TRBV6-2/TRBV6-3; clone_size: few; d_call: NA; j_call: TRBJ1-5; cdr3_aa: CASTAIDSNQPQHF; cdr3_nt: TGTGCCAGCACCGCCATAGACAGCAATCAGCCCCAGCATTTT
v_call: TRBV5-1; clone_size: NA; d_call: TRBD1; j_call: TRBJ2-7; cdr3_aa: CASSLGDRWEQYF; cdr3_nt: TGCGCCAGCAGCTTGGGGGACAGGTGGGAGCAGTACTTC
v_call: TRBV14; clone_size: few; d_call: NA; j_call: TRBJ2-5; cdr3_aa: CASSPNSRALGPETQYF; cdr3_nt: TGTGCCAGCAGCCCGAATTCCAGGGCCTTGGGGCCGGAGACCCAGTACTTC
v_call: TRBV12-3/TRBV12-4; clone_size: NA; d_call: NA; j_call: TRBJ1-2; cdr3_aa: CASSPTPDYGYTF; cdr3_nt: TGTGCCAGCAGTCCAACCCCTGATTATGGCTACACCTTC
v_call: TRBV6-2/TRBV6-3; clone_size: NA; d_call: NA; j_call: TRBJ2-5; cdr3_aa: CASRSHSVEEQYF; cdr3_nt: TGTGCCAGCAGGTCCCACTCTGTCGAGGAGCAGTACTTC
v_call: TRBV11-3; clone_size: NA; d_call: NA; j_call: TRBJ2-1; cdr3_aa: CASTEGDSKLNEQFF; cdr3_nt: TGTGCCAGCACCGAGGGGGACTCCAAATTGAATGAGCAGTTCTTC
v_call: TRBV6-5; clone_size: few; d_call: TRBD1; j_call: TRBJ2-7; cdr3_aa: CASSADRDPYEQYF; cdr3_nt: TGTGCCAGCAGTGCAGACAGGGACCCCTACGAGCAGTACTTC